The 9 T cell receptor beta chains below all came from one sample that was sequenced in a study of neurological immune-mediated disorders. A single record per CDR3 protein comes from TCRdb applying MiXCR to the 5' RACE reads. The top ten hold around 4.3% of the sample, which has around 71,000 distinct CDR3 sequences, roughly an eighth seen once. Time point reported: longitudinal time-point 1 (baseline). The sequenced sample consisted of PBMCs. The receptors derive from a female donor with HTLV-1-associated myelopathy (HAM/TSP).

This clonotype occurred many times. The CDR3, as DNA: TGCGCCAGCAGCCCTAATCCCGGCAGCTCCTACGAGCAGTACTTC. It yields the protein CASSPNPGSSYEQYF. V gene TRBV5-1 combines with J gene TRBJ2-7; D unclear. This CDR3 contains 15 residues. Germline V CDR1 and CDR2: SGHRS, YFSETQ. V was clipped by 4 bases and J by 0 bases, with 14 bases between them. The whole variable domain, filled in from reference TRBV5-1 and TRBJ2-7, reads KAGVTQTPRYLIKTRGQQVTLSCSPISGHRSVSWYQQTPGQGLQFLFEYFSETQRNKGNFPGRFSGRQFSNSRSEMNVSTLELGDSALYLCASSPNPGSSYEQYFGPGTRLTVT.

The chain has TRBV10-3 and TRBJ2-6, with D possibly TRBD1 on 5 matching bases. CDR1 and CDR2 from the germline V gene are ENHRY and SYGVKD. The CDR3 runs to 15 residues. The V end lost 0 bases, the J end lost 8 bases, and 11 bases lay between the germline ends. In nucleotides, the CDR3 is TGTGCCATCAGTGAGTCCCTGACAGTGACCAACGTCCTGACTTTC. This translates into CAISESLTVTNVLTF.

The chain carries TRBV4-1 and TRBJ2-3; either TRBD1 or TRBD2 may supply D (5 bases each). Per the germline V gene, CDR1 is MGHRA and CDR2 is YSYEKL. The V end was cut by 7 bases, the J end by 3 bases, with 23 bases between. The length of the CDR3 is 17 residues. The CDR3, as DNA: TGCGCCAGCACTCGACAGTGGGAGTTTGTGGGGACAGATACGCAGTATTTT. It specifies CASTRQWEFVGTDTQYF.

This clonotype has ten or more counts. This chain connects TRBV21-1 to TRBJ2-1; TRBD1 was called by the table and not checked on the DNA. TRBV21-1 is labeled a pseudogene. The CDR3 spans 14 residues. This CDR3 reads CASKGQGTYNEQFF. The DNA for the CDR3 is TGTGCCAGCAAGGGACAGGGCACCTACAATGAGCAGTTCTTC.

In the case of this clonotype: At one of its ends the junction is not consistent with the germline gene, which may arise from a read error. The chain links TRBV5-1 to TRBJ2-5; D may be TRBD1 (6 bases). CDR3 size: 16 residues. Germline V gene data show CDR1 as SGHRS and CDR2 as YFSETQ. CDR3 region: CASSADPTGLKETKYF. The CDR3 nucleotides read TGCGCCAGCAGCGCGGACCCGACAGGCCTTAAAGAGACCAAGTACTTC.

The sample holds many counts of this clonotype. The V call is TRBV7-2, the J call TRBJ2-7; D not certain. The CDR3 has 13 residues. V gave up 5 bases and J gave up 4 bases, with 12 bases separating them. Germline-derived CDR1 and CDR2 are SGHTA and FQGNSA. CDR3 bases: TGTGCCAGCAGCACCCAGGTGGTTTACGAGCAGTACTTC. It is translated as CASSTQVVYEQYF.

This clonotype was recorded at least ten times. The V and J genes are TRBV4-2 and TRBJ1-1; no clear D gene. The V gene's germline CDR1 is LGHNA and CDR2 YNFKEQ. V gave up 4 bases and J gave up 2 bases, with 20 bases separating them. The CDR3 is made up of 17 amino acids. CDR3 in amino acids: CASSLKAGRKTNTEAFF. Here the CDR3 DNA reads TGTGCCAGCAGCCTCAAGGCAGGAAGGAAGACAAACACTGAAGCTTTCTTT.

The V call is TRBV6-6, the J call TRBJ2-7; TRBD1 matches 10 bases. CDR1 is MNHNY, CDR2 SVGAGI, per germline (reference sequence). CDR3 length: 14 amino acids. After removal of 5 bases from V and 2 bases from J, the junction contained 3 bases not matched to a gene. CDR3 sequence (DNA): TGTGCCAGCAGTAAGACAGGGGGCACCTACGAGCAGTACTTC. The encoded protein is CASSKTGGTYEQYF.

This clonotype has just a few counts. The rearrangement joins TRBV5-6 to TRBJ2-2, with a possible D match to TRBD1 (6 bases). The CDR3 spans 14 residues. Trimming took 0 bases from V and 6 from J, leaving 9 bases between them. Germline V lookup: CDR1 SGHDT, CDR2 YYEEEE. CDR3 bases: TGTGCCAGCAGCTTGGACAGGGTGGCCGGGGAGCTGTTTTTT. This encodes CASSLDRVAGELFF.